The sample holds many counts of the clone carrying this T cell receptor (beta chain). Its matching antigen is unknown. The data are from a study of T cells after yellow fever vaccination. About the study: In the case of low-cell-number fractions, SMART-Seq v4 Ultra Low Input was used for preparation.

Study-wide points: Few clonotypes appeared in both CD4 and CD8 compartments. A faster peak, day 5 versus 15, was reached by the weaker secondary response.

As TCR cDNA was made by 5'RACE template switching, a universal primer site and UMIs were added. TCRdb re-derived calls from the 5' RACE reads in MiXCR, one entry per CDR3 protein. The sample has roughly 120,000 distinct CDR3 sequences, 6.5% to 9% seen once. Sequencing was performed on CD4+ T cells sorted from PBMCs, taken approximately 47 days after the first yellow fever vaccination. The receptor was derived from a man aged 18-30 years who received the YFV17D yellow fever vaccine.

CDR3 sequence (DNA): TGTGCCAGCAGCCAAGAAGACAGGGCTATCTATGGCTACACCTTC. Protein sequence: CASSQEDRAIYGYTF. The genes are TRBV4-2 and TRBJ1-2; 7 positions agree with TRBD1. CDR3 size: 15 residues. In germline, CDR1 is LGHNA, CDR2 YNFKEQ. The junction had 5 bases not matched to a gene; V was cut back by 0 bases and J by 4 bases.